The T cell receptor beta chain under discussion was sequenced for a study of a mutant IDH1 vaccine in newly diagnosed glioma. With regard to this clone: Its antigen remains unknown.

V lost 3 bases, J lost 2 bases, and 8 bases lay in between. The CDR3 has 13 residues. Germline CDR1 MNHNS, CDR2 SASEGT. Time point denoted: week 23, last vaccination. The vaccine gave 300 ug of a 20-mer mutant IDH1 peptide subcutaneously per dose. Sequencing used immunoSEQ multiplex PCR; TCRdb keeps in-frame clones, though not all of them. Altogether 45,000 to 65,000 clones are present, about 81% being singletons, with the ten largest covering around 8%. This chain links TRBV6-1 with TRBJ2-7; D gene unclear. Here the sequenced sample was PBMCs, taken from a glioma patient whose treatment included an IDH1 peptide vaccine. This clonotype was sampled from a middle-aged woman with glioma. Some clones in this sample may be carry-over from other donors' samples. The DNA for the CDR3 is TGTGCCAGCAGTGACCCAGAACCCTACGAGCAGTACTTC. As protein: CASSDPEPYEQYF.